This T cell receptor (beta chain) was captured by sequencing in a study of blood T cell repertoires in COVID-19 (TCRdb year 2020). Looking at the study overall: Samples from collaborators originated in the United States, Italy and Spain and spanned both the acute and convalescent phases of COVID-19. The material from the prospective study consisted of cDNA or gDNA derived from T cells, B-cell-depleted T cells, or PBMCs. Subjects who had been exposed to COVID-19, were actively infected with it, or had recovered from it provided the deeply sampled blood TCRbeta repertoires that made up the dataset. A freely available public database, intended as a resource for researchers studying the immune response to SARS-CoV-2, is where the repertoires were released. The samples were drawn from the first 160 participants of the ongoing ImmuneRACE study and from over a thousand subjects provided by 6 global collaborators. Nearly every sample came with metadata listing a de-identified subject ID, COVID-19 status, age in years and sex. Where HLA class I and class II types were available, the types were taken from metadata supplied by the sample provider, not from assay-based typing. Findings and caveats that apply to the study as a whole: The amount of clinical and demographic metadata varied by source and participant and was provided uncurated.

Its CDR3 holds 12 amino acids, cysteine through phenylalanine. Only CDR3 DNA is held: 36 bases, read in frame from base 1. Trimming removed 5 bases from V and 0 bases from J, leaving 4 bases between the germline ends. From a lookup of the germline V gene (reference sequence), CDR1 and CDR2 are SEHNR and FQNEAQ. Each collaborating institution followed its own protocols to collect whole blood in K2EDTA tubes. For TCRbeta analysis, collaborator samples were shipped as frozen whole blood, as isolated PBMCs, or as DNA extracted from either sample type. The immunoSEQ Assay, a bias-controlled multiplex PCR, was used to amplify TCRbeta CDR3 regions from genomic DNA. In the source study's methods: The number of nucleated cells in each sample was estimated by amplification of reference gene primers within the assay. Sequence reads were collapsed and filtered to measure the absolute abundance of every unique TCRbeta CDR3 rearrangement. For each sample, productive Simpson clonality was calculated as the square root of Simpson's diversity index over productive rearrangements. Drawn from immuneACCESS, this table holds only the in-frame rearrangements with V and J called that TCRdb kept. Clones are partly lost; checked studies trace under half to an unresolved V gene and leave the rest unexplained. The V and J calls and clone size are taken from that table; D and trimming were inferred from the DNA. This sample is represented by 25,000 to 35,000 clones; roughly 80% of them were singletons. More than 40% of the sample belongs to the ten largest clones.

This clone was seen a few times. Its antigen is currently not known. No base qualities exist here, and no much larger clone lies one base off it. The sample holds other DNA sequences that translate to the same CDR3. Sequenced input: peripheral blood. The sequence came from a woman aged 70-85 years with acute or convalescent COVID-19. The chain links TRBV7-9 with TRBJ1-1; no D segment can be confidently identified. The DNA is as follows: TGTGCCAGCAGCCTTATGAACACTGAAGCTTTCTTT. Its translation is CASSLMNTEAFF.